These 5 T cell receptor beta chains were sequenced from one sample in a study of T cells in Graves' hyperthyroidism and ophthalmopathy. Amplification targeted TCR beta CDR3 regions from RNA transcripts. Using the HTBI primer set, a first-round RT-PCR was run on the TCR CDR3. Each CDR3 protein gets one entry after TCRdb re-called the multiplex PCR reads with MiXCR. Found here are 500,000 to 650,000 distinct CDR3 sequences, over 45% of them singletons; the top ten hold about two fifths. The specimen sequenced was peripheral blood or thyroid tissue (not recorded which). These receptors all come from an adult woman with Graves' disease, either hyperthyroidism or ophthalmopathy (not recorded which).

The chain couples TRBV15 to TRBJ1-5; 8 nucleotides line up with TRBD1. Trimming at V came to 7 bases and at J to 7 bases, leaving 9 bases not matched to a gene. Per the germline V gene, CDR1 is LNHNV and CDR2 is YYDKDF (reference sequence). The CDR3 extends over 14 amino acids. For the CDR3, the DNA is TGTGCCACCACTCCGACAGGGGAGGGACAGCCCCAGCATTTT. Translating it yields CATTPTGEGQPQHF.

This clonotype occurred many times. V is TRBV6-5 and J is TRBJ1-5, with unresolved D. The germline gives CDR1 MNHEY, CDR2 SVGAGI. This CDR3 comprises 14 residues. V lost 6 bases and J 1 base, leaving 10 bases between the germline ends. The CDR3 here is CASRNLESNQPQHF. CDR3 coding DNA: TGTGCCAGCAGGAACTTAGAGAGCAATCAGCCCCAGCATTTT.

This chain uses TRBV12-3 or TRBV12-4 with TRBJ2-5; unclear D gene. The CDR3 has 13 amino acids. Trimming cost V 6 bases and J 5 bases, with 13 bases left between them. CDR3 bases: TGTGCCAGCAGGCCGTTGGGTGAGGAGACCCAGTACTTC. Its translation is CASRPLGEETQYF.

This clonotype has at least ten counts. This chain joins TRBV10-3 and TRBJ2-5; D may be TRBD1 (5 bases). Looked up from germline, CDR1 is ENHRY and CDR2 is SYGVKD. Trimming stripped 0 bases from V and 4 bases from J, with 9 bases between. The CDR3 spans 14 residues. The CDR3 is CAISESAGPETQYF. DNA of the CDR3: TGTGCCATCAGTGAGTCGGCAGGGCCAGAGACCCAGTACTTC.

The CDR3 nucleotides read TGTGCCAGCGTTGGAATAGGGATTAACACTGAAGCTTTCTTT. Translated, it gives CASVGIGINTEAFF. This rearrangement joins TRBV12-3 or TRBV12-4 to TRBJ1-1, with D unclear. The CDR3 is 14 residues long. V was pared by 8 bases and J by 2 bases, with 15 bases between.